This entry features one T cell receptor (beta chain) sequence. This sample is part of a study of early T cells in non-severe SARS-CoV-2 infection. Germline V lookup: CDR1 MNHNS, CDR2 SASEGT. This CDR3 has 13 amino acids. The germline V and J ends were trimmed by 6 bases and 8 bases, with 16 bases remaining between them. A single record per CDR3 protein comes from TCRdb applying MiXCR to the 5' RACE reads. The profile shows 50,000 or so distinct CDR3 sequences, 4% to 5% of them singletons. The gene calls are TRBV6-1 and TRBJ1-2; the D gene is possibly TRBD1 (6 bases). The clonotype was recovered from an adult who was a healthcare worker with PCR-confirmed SARS-CoV-2 infection or an uninfected control (not recorded which). Sample: whole blood. CDR3 sequence reads: CASSPQAGGGYTF. CDR3 nucleotides: TGTGCCAGCAGCCCCCAGGCGGGGGGCGGCTACACCTTC.